The TCR beta chain described here comes from a study of blood T cell repertoires in COVID-19. The overall study: Sources were T cells, B-cell-depleted T cells, or PBMCs; the material itself was cDNA or gDNA.

Sequencing used immunoSEQ multiplex PCR; TCRdb keeps in-frame clones, though not all of them. The sample has about 400,000 clones; nearly 90% are singletons. V was clipped by 2 bases and J by 1 base; unmatched bases: 5. The CDR3 is 16 amino acids. Per germline, CDR1 SGHTA and CDR2 FQGNSA. The sequence came from a woman between 18 and 30 years old with acute COVID-19. This chain connects TRBV7-2 to TRBJ2-4; 7 bases fit TRBD2. Sequencing used PBMCs or T cells enriched from blood (not recorded which). In DNA, the CDR3 is TGTGCCAGCAGCTTAACTACCGGGAGGGCCAAAAACATTCAGTACTTC. Translated: CASSLTTGRAKNIQYF.